The rows below give T cell receptor beta chains drawn from one sample of a study of Ad26.COV2.S vaccination and SARS-CoV-2 variants. The assay was immunoSEQ multiplex PCR, and TCRdb's table has in-frame clones only and misses some. Of some 400,000 clones listed, about 88% are singletons. Here the sequenced sample was peripheral blood, taken in a trial of Ad26.COV2.S vaccine versus placebo. Receptors originate from a person aged 18-60 years who received the Ad26.COV2.S COVID-19 vaccine or a placebo. Both conserved end residues are part of each CDR3. D genes are given only for firm matches. Clone size is not always given. Where it is, it says once, few, many or a class for expanded clones.

D gene	J gene	clone size	V gene	CDR3 protein	CDR3 DNA
NA	TRBJ1-1	NA	TRBV18	CASSFREVGNTEAFF	TGTGCCAGCTCATTCCGGGAGGTGGGTAACACTGAAGCTTTCTTT
TRBD2	TRBJ2-7	NA	TRBV2	CASSTSDLYEQYF	TGTGCCAGCAGTACTAGCGACCTCTACGAGCAGTACTTC
NA	TRBJ2-7	NA	TRBV4-1	CASSQALRGDEQYF	TGCGCCAGCAGCCAGGCTCTGCGGGGCGACGAGCAGTACTTC
TRBD2	TRBJ2-2	NA	TRBV5-1	CASSLGGTGELFF	TGCGCCAGCAGCCTGGGAGGGACCGGGGAGCTGTTTTTT
NA	TRBJ1-3	NA	TRBV5-4	CASSKSRDRASGNTIYF	TGTGCCAGCAGCAAAAGCCGGGACCGGGCTTCTGGAAACACCATATATTTT
NA	TRBJ1-2	few	TRBV12-3/TRBV12-4	CASSFDRNYGYTF	TGTGCCAGCAGTTTCGACAGAAACTATGGCTACACCTTC
NA	TRBJ1-6	NA	TRBV5-5	CASSPLEWGNSPLHF	TGTGCCAGCAGCCCCTTAGAGTGGGGTAATTCACCCCTCCACTTT
NA	TRBJ2-7	NA	TRBV11-2	CASSLEILPGDQYF	TGTGCCAGCAGCTTAGAGATTCTCCCCGGCGATCAGTACTTC
NA	TRBJ1-2	once	TRBV12-3/TRBV12-4	CATLRGLSYGYTF	TGTGCCACCCTAAGGGGACTTAGCTATGGCTACACCTTC
NA	TRBJ2-3	NA	TRBV4-2	CASSPLLPGLLQLGKPRDTQYF	TGTGCCAGCAGCCCACTTTTACCAGGGCTTTTGCAGTTGGGAAAACCACGAGATACGCAGTATTTT
NA	TRBJ2-1	NA	TRBV11-3	CASSSQILSYNEQFF	TGTGCCAGCAGCTCCCAGATACTCTCCTACAATGAGCAGTTCTTC
NA	TRBJ1-1	NA	TRBV29-1	CSVDPWDSEAFF	TGCAGCGTTGACCCTTGGGACTCTGAAGCTTTCTTT
TRBD1	TRBJ1-6	NA	TRBV25-1	CASSEYRGDSPLHF	TGTGCCAGCAGTGAATACAGGGGGGATTCACCCCTCCACTTT
NA	TRBJ2-1	NA	TRBV3-1/TRBV3-2	CASSQDNRASNEQFF	TGTGCCAGCAGCCAAGATAATAGGGCCTCCAATGAGCAGTTCTTC
TRBD2	TRBJ2-7	NA	TRBV6-5	CASSKAGDPSYEQYF	TGTGCCAGCAGTAAGGCGGGGGACCCCTCCTACGAGCAGTACTTC
NA	TRBJ2-1	NA	TRBV20-1	CSAGEGGQFF	TGCAGTGCTGGCGAAGGGGGGCAGTTCTTC
TRBD1	TRBJ2-2	NA	TRBV5-1	CASSLAGTGTTGELFF	TGCGCCAGCAGCTTGGCAGGGACAGGGACCACCGGGGAGCTGTTTTTT
NA	TRBJ2-1	NA	TRBV28	CASSGPQYNEQFF	TGTGCCAGCAGTGGACCACAATACAATGAGCAGTTCTTC
TRBD1	TRBJ2-5	NA	TRBV28	CASSLGQARETQYF	TGTGCCAGCAGTCTCGGACAGGCGAGGGAGACCCAGTACTTC
TRBD2	TRBJ2-7	NA	TRBV9	CASSSGLAGVEQYF	TGTGCCAGCAGTTCGGGACTAGCGGGAGTCGAGCAGTACTTC
NA	TRBJ2-1	NA	TRBV28	CASKPSSWAGNEQFF	TGTGCCAGCAAACCTTCCTCGTGGGCCGGTAATGAGCAGTTCTTC
NA	TRBJ1-1	NA	TRBV7-9	CASSPQGRTEAFF	TGTGCCAGCAGCCCACAGGGCAGGACTGAAGCTTTCTTT
NA	TRBJ2-1	NA	TRBV10-3	CAISEDRYNEQFF	TGTGCCATCAGTGAAGACAGGTACAATGAGCAGTTCTTC
NA	TRBJ2-7	NA	TRBV7-2	CASSDLGDNSYEQYF	TGTGCCAGCAGCGATTTGGGGGACAACTCCTACGAGCAGTACTTC
NA	TRBJ2-7	NA	TRBV5-5	CASSLPGEQYF	TGTGCCAGCAGCCTACCGGGAGAGCAGTACTTC
TRBD2	TRBJ2-3	NA	TRBV9	CASSISGSSRDTQYF	TGTGCCAGCAGCATCAGCGGGAGTAGCAGAGATACGCAGTATTTT
TRBD1	TRBJ1-2	once	TRBV5-1	CATRIGDRNGYTF	TGCGCCACCCGGATTGGGGACAGAAACGGCTACACCTTC
TRBD1	TRBJ2-7	NA	TRBV6-6	CASSYTGEGDEQYF	TGTGCCAGCAGTTACACAGGGGAAGGGGACGAGCAGTACTTC
NA	TRBJ1-3	NA	TRBV27	CASSLSRASGNTIYF	TGTGCCAGCAGTTTGAGCAGAGCCTCTGGAAACACCATATATTTT
NA	TRBJ2-3	NA	TRBV28	CASSPGHGWADTQYF	TGTGCCAGCAGTCCGGGACACGGATGGGCAGATACGCAGTATTTT
NA	TRBJ2-5	NA	TRBV6-5	CASTDWGQETQYF	TGTGCCAGCACCGACTGGGGCCAAGAGACCCAGTACTTC
TRBD2	TRBJ2-3	once	TRBV10-3	CAISPGTSVSTDTQYF	TGTGCCATCAGTCCCGGGACTAGCGTTAGCACAGATACGCAGTATTTT
NA	TRBJ1-1	NA	TRBV12-3/TRBV12-4	CASSWSNTEAFF	TGTGCCAGCAGTTGGAGTAACACTGAAGCTTTCTTT
NA	TRBJ2-7	NA	TRBV7-9	CASSLAGGVGGYEQYF	TGTGCCAGCAGCTTAGCTGGAGGGGTTGGAGGTTACGAGCAGTACTTC
NA	TRBJ2-5	NA	TRBV5-1	CASSLGLPYQETQYF	TGCGCCAGCAGTCTAGGGCTGCCGTACCAAGAGACCCAGTACTTC
NA	TRBJ2-7	NA	TRBV5-1	CASSPEGPLGEQYF	TGCGCCAGCAGCCCCGAGGGCCCTTTGGGCGAGCAGTACTTC
TRBD2	TRBJ2-3	NA	TRBV6-2/TRBV6-3	CASSDISGRTDTQYF	TGTGCCAGCAGTGATATTAGCGGGCGCACAGATACGCAGTATTTT
TRBD2	TRBJ2-1	NA	TRBV7-7	CASSVGLAGVSEQFF	TGTGCCAGCAGCGTGGGACTAGCGGGAGTAAGTGAGCAGTTCTTC
NA	TRBJ2-1	NA	TRBV12-3/TRBV12-4	CASRTLNEEQFF	TGTGCCAGCAGGACCCTCAATGAAGAGCAGTTCTTC
NA	TRBJ1-5	NA	TRBV2	CASVRSSNQPQHF	TGTGCCAGCGTCAGGAGTAGCAATCAGCCCCAGCATTTT
TRBD1	TRBJ2-7	NA	TRBV6-5	CASSPLGTGSHEQYF	TGTGCCAGCAGTCCTTTAGGGACAGGGTCCCACGAGCAGTACTTC